The text below deals with one T cell receptor (beta chain). This clonotype was observed at least ten times. Its antigen is unknown. Per-base qualities were not stored, and no clone one base away is much larger. The donors were roughly 40 Caucasian individuals from Russia, aged 6 to 90 years, who were systemically healthy. Each donor gave about 11 milliliters of peripheral blood, drawn into EDTA-treated Vacutainer tubes. Ficoll-Paque density-gradient centrifugation was used to isolate PBMCs, with at least 6.5 million per sample. Trizol reagent was used to extract total RNA from PBMCs, with at least 5 micrograms per sample. For every donor, an aliquot of PBMCs went through flow cytometry to measure the percentages of naive CD45RAhigh/CD27high T cells. To prepare the library, 5' RACE was applied. The reads were generated on an Illumina HiSeq 2500. The second PCR ran for about 7 to 11 cycles and used a J-beta primer mix along with a sample-barcoded 5' primer. A template-switch 5' adaptor carrying 12 random nucleotides introduced a unique molecular identifier onto each TCR beta cDNA molecule. Each sample yielded at least 3 million CDR3-containing paired-end reads. First-strand cDNA was synthesized from all RNA with the Mint cDNA synthesis kit, primed by a TRBC-specific oligonucleotide. After uracil-DNA glycosylase treatment, a first 18-cycle PCR used universal primers M1SS and BC2_uni_R on all cDNA. In the authors' own workflow: Each sample was normalized by randomly selecting 1 million high-quality reads, each carrying a distinct molecular identifier. Reads with shared molecular identifiers were discarded instead of being binned into consensus sequences. MiTCR, with a Q25 quality threshold and the strictest error-elimination algorithm, was used for CDR3 identification, clonotype clustering and error correction. A nonparametric unseen species model with Euler transformation was used to estimate a lower bound on total TCR beta diversity. Using fastp at Q25 and MiXCR, TCRdb reprocessed the public reads and kept productive beta chains. Every distinct CDR3 protein forms one entry, paired with its most common genes and DNA. These V and J calls rely on TCRdb rather than the paper's analysis. The sample table shows 630,000 or so distinct CDR3 sequences, and under 30% are seen once. The ten largest clones add up to 15% to 19% of the sample.

The data were obtained in a study of blood T cells in healthy people across ages (dated by TCRdb to 2014 to 2015). Regarding the study in general: In model experiments, template switching captured about one uniquely barcoded TCR beta cDNA molecule for every two T cells. The study measured age-related changes in TCR beta repertoire diversity using deep sequencing normalized with unique cDNA molecular identifiers. The donors were divided into four age groups: young (average approximately 15 years), middle-aged (roughly 40), aged (about 62) and long-lived (82). To avoid experimental bias, donors of different ages were spread randomly across the sequencing lanes. For two donors (one aged 18 to 30 and one aged 80 or older), the study analyzed two additional independent replicas of 1 million unique cDNA reads from the same blood draw.

Overall study results and their limits: Observed TCR beta diversity per million T cells fell roughly linearly with age, and a significant reduction was already apparent by age around 40. The long-lived group showed more naive CD4+ T cells, fewer expanded clones and increased TCR diversity than the aged group, suggesting age selection. Donor CMV infection status was unknown, potentially confounding age-related changes in expanded clonotypes. Total diversity estimates from one million sequenced T cells were considered lower bounds and underestimates. There was a strong correlation between observed TCR beta diversity and the percentage of naive T cells measured by flow cytometry. Since profiling was done on bulk unsorted PBMCs, naive and antigen-experienced compartments could not be conclusively compared.

There are 15 amino acids in the CDR3, from cysteine to phenylalanine inclusive. Of all the DNA, just the CDR3 is kept, 45 bases in frame from base 1. Unmatched junction bases come to 5, with V trimmed by 5 bases and J by 4 bases. The germline V gene supplies CDR1 SGHVS and CDR2 FNYEAQ. The sequence derives from a woman of 80 years or more in good health. The chain is encoded by TRBV7-6 joined to TRBJ2-1, with 10 bases aligning to TRBD2. Sequences were obtained from blood. The DNA is TGTGCCAGCAGCGTTAGCGGGGGGCTGTACAATGAGCAGTTCTTC. Its protein product is CASSVSGGLYNEQFF. The CDR3, completed at both ends by the reference TRBV7-6 and TRBJ2-1 genes, gives the full variable domain GAGVSQSPRYKVTKRGQDVALRCDPISGHVSLYWYRQALGQGPEFLTYFNYEAQQDKSGLPNDRFSAERPEGSISTLTIQRTEQRDSAMYRCASSVSGGLYNEQFFGPGTRLTVL.